This entry lists 8 T cell receptor beta chains sequenced from one sample in a study of cytomegalovirus exposure and HLA in healthy donors. 13 Jbeta primers and 60 Vbeta primers were used for the PCR. Sequenced by immunoSEQ multiplex PCR; TCRdb stores in-frame clones only, minus some. This table has under 110,000 clones, 65% to 80% appearing once. Specimen: PBMCs. The receptors come from a woman aged 50 to 65 in good health and CMV-seropositive.

The chain joins TRBV2 to TRBJ1-1, with D uncertain. This CDR3 comprises 13 residues. The V and J ends lost 5 bases and 6 bases respectively, with 13 bases between them. The V gene's germline CDR1 is SNHLY and CDR2 FYNNEI. The DNA of the CDR3 is TGTGCCAGCAGTCGACTTCTCCGTCCTGAAGCTTTCTTT. This encodes CASSRLLRPEAFF.

This chain links TRBV5-4 with TRBJ2-1; D gene ambiguous. The CDR3 loop spans 11 amino acids. Germline V gives CDR1 SGHNT, CDR2 YYREEE (reference sequence). V was clipped by 5 bases and J by 6 bases, with 6 bases between them. CDR3 nucleotides: TGTGCCAGCAGACTCACCAATGAGCAGTTCTTC. It yields the protein CASRLTNEQFF.

A remark on this clone: Other DNA sequences from this sample encode an identical CDR3 as well. The genes are TRBV18 and TRBJ1-1; 9 bases map to TRBD1. Germline CDR1 is KGHSH and CDR2 is LQKENI. The ends lost 6 bases at V and 10 bases at J; junction bases unmatched: 15. The CDR3 contains 15 residues. The chain's CDR3 is CASSFRTGAPSGAFF. CDR3 nucleotides: TGTGCCAGCTCCTTTCGGACAGGGGCCCCCTCCGGAGCTTTCTTT. Complete variable domain (other parts from reference TRBV18 and TRBJ1-1): NAGVMQNPRHLVRRRGQEARLRCSPMKGHSHVYWYRQLPEEGLKFMVYLQKENIIDESGMPKERFSAEFPKEGPSILRIQQVVRGDSAAYFCASSFRTGAPSGAFFGQGTRLTVV.

This clone was observed a handful of times. The genes are TRBV7-9 and TRBJ1-5; possible D gene TRBD1, 5 bases. Germline CDR1 is SEHNR and CDR2 is FQNEAQ (reference sequence). The CDR3 extends over 15 amino acids. Trimming removed 5 bases from V and 0 bases from J, with 11 bases in between. This chain's CDR3 is CASSQGAVSNQPQHF. CDR3 coding DNA: TGTGCCAGCAGCCAAGGGGCAGTTAGCAATCAGCCCCAGCATTTT.

V gene TRBV6-5 combines with J gene TRBJ1-2, with 10 bases fitting TRBD1. Germline loops: CDR1 MNHEY, CDR2 SVGAGI. The CDR3 covers 16 residues. V was clipped by 2 bases and J by 3 bases; unmatched bases: 6. The CDR3 nucleotides are TGTGCCAGCAGTTACCTCGACAGGGGGCGGGACTATGGCTACACCTTC. Translated, it gives CASSYLDRGRDYGYTF.

The chain joins TRBV7-5 to TRBJ1-1; the table's D call, TRBD1, has no DNA check behind it. TRBV7-5 is given as a pseudogene. This CDR3 spans 18 amino acids. As DNA, the CDR3 is TGTGCCAGAAGCTTAAAGCTCCAGGGATGGCTAAGACGCACTGAAGCTTTCTTT. It is translated as CARSLKLQGWLRRTEAFF.

The chain couples TRBV6-5 to TRBJ2-7; 10 bases agree with TRBD2. V was clipped by 6 bases and J by 3 bases; unmatched bases: 5. Germline V CDR1 and CDR2: MNHEY, SVGAGI. The CDR3 contains 14 residues. The CDR3 nucleotides are TGTGCCAGCAGAGAAGCGGGGGGGCTCTACGAGCAGTACTTC. Its translation is CASREAGGLYEQYF.

The chain has TRBV5-1 and TRBJ2-1; 8 positions match TRBD2. The CDR3 spans 16 residues. The ends lost 4 bases at V and 6 bases at J; junction bases unmatched: 12. From germline, CDR1 is SGHRS and CDR2 YFSETQ. The CDR3 nucleotides read TGCGCCAGCAGCCCTCCGGGACTAGGAAGTGCCAATGAGCAGTTCTTC. Amino acid sequence: CASSPPGLGSANEQFF.